This T cell receptor beta chain was identified during a study of blood T cell repertoires in COVID-19. On the study more broadly: COVID-19 samples from acute and convalescent phases originated in the United States, Italy and Spain. PBMCs, B-cell-depleted T cells, or T cells were the source of the cDNA or gDNA that made up the material.

V lost 5 bases, J lost 5 bases, and 7 bases stayed unmatched. This CDR3 region has 13 residues. CDR1 GTSNPN and CDR2 SVGIG come from the germline V gene (reference sequence). In the authors' workflow: Amplifying reference gene primers gave estimates of nucleated cell counts. Libraries were prepared by immunoSEQ multiplex PCR; TCRdb keeps only in-frame clonotypes and omits some of them. Clone size and V and J calls were adopted from that table, with D and trimming inferred from the DNA. The sample carries more than 70,000 clones, roughly 88% recorded once. This sequence joins TRBV30 and TRBJ2-7, with 9 bases that match TRBD1. The clonotype comes from a man aged 45-60 years with active COVID-19. The sample comprised peripheral blood. CDR3 amino acids: CAWERDRADEQYF. In DNA form, the CDR3 reads TGTGCCTGGGAGAGGGACAGGGCCGACGAGCAGTACTTC.